This TCR beta chain was identified in a study of cytomegalovirus exposure and HLA in healthy donors. General study findings and limits: Later analysis showed most CMV-associated TCR beta chains appearing HLA-restricted. In an earlier analysis, productive rearrangement rates for most beta V segments clustered near 90% or 30%.

The PCR contained 60 Vbeta and 13 Jbeta primers. Profiled with immunoSEQ multiplex PCR; TCRdb holds only in-frame clones, not every one. In the table there are some 150,000 clones, roughly 81% of which are singletons. The CDR3 contains 15 residues. The V gene lost 0 bases and the J gene lost 7 bases, with 13 bases spanning the gap. CDR1 and CDR2 from the germline V gene are LNHNV and YYDKDF (reference sequence). On this clone: Antigen: not known.

The rearrangement joins TRBV15 to TRBJ1-5; maybe TRBD1 (5 bases). This sequence originates from a female donor in good health and CMV-seronegative. The sequenced sample was PBMCs. The CDR3 spells CATSRDRGIHQPQHF. The CDR3 DNA reads TGTGCCACCAGCAGAGATAGGGGCATTCACCAGCCCCAGCATTTT.